The 5 T cell receptor beta chains below come from one sample, sequenced in a study of T-cell reconstitution after alpha-beta-depleted transplantation in children. Unique molecular identifiers featured in how the TCRbeta library was prepared. From the PCR reads, TCRdb called clonotypes with MiXCR, one entry per CDR3 protein. This table has 490,000 or so distinct CDR3 sequences, about 12% appearing once. The input for sequencing was PBMCs from the stem cell graft donor, taken from the stem cell graft. The source of these receptors is a human donor who donated a stem cell graft to a child with combined immunodeficiency.

The DNA for the CDR3 is TGTGCCAGCAGCGGCCCGGGAGGAGAGTACAATGAGCAGTTCTTC. Protein: CASSGPGGEYNEQFF. J is TRBJ2-1 and V is TRBV13, with 7 positions matching TRBD2. Germline V gene lookup returns CDR1 PRHDT and CDR2 FYEKMQ (reference sequence). This CDR3 spans 15 amino acids. The junction had 8 bases not matched to a gene; V was cut back by 5 bases and J by 4 bases.

In its sample, this clonotype was seen many times. CDR3 nucleotides: TGCGCCAGCAGCTTGGGGCAGTCGGAAACCTACGAGCAGTACTTC. Its translation is CASSLGQSETYEQYF. The chain combines TRBV5-1 with TRBJ2-7, with D unclear. The germline V gene encodes CDR1 SGHRS and CDR2 YFSETQ. The CDR3 has 15 residues. The V end lost 0 bases, the J end lost 2 bases, and 12 bases lay between the germline ends. Full variable domain (rest looked up from reference TRBV5-1 and TRBJ2-7): KAGVTQTPRYLIKTRGQQVTLSCSPISGHRSVSWYQQTPGQGLQFLFEYFSETQRNKGNFPGRFSGRQFSNSRSEMNVSTLELGDSALYLCASSLGQSETYEQYFGPGTRLTVT.

The gene calls are TRBV5-1 and TRBJ2-3; D might be TRBD1 (5 bases). V was trimmed by 3 bases and J by 3 bases, leaving 14 bases between them. This CDR3 contains 15 residues. CDR1 SGHRS and CDR2 YFSETQ come from the germline V gene. The CDR3 DNA sequence: TGCGCCAGCAGCTCCCAATCCGGACAAACAGATACGCAGTATTTT. It yields the protein CASSSQSGQTDTQYF.

This clonotype was counted many times. The chain recombines TRBV29-1 with TRBJ2-4; 7 bases align to TRBD1. Germline CDR1 SQVTM, CDR2 ANQGSEA. Trimming removed 5 bases from V and 0 bases from J; junction bases left unmatched: 13. The CDR3 has 17 residues. The CDR3 sequence is CSVYLQGRSLAKNIQYF. The CDR3 DNA sequence: TGCAGCGTTTACTTACAGGGGAGATCCTTAGCCAAAAACATTCAGTACTTC.

The V call is TRBV7-2, the J call TRBJ2-7; TRBD2 matches 14 bases. There are 17 residues in the CDR3. The V segment lost 2 bases and the J segment 7 bases; nucleotides outside the gene matches: 10. Germline values: CDR1 SGHTA, CDR2 FQGNSA. CDR3: CASSLSGTSGGYGEQYF. The CDR3 DNA reads TGTGCCAGCAGCTTATCCGGGACTAGCGGGGGATATGGGGAGCAGTACTTC.